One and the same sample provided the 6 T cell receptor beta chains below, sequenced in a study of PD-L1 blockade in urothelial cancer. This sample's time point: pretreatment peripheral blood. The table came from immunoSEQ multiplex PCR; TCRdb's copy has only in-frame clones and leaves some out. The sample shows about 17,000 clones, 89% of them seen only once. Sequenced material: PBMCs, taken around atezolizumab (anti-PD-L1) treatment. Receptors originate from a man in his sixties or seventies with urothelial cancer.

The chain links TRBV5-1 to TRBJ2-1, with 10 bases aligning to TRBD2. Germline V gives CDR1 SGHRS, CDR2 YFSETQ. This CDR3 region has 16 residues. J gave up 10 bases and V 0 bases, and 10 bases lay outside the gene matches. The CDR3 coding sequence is TGCGCCAGCAGCTTGGAACAGCGGGGGGGGGCGATGGAGCAGTTCTTC. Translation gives CASSLEQRGGAMEQFF.

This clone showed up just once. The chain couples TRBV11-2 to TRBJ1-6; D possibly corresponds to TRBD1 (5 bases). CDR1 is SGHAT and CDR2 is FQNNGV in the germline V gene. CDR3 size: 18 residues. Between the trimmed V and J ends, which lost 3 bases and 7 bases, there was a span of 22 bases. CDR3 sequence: CASSLGGTRPRKNSPLHF. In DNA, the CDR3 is TGTGCCAGCAGCTTGGGGGGAACTAGACCGAGAAAAAATTCACCCCTCCACTTT.

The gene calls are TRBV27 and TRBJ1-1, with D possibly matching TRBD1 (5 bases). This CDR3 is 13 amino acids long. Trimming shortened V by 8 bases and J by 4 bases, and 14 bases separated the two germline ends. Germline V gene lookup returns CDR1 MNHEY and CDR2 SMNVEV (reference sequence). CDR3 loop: CASLRRGGTEAFF. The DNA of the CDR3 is TGTGCCAGCCTCCGACGGGGGGGCACTGAAGCTTTCTTT.

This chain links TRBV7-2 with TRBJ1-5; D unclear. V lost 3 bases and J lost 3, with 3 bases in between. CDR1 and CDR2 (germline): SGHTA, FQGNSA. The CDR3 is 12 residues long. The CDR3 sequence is CASSFYNQPQHF. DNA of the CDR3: TGTGCCAGCAGCTTTTACAATCAGCCCCAGCATTTT.

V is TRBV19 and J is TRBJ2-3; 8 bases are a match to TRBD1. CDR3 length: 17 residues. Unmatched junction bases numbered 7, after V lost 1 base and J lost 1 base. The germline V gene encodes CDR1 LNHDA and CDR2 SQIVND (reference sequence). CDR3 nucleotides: TGTGCCAGTAGTATAGGTGCTCCCAGGGGGCGCACAGATACGCAGTATTTT. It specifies CASSIGAPRGRTDTQYF.

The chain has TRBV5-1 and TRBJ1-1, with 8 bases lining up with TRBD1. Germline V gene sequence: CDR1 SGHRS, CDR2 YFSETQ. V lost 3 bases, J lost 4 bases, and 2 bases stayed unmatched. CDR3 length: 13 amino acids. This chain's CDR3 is CASSSGQGTEAFF. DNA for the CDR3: TGCGCCAGCAGCTCAGGACAGGGCACTGAAGCTTTCTTT.